The rows below give T cell receptor beta chains drawn from one sample of a study of regulatory T cells in long-lasting Graves disease. TCRdb analysed the multiplex PCR reads with MiXCR anew, one entry per CDR3 protein. Of 300,000 to 500,000 distinct CDR3 sequences in the sample, more than 20% were seen once. The sample here was peripheral blood mononuclear cells (PBMCs), taken when the disease was refractory, from a patient treated with antithyroid drugs. The receptors stem from a female donor with Graves disease. The CDR3 runs from the conserved cysteine through the conserved F or W. Fields, in order: J gene, D gene, clone size, CDR3 length, V gene, CDR3 protein, CDR3 DNA. The D gene is left open where the match is weak. Size values are once, few and many counts, or a class for expanded clones, and some rows have none.

J: TRBJ2-2; D: NA; size: NA; length: 14; V: TRBV30; CDR3: CAWSVVPGPGELFF; DNA: TGTGCCTGGAGTGTCGTGCCCGGACCTGGGGAGCTGTTTTTT
J: TRBJ2-5; D: NA; size: NA; length: 13; V: TRBV3-1; CDR3: CASSQQLGWTQYF; DNA: TGTGCCAGCAGCCAACAACTGGGGTGGACCCAGTACTTC
J: TRBJ2-5; D: NA; size: many; length: 13; V: TRBV20-1; CDR3: CSASSPPGETQYF; DNA: TGCAGTGCTAGTTCCCCTCCGGGGGAGACCCAGTACTTC
J: TRBJ2-5; D: TRBD2; size: few; length: 15; V: TRBV5-1; CDR3: CASSLEAGGTETQYF; DNA: TGCGCCAGCAGCTTGGAAGCGGGAGGGACGGAGACCCAGTACTTC
J: TRBJ2-3; D: TRBD1; size: NA; length: 12; V: TRBV12-3/TRBV12-4; CDR3: CASTLGQGTQYF; DNA: TGTGCCAGCACCCTTGGACAGGGAACGCAGTATTTT
J: TRBJ1-2; D: NA; size: few; length: 12; V: TRBV27; CDR3: CASRGPVYGYTF; DNA: TGTGCCAGCCGGGGGCCCGTCTATGGCTACACCTTC
J: TRBJ2-7; D: TRBD2; size: NA; length: 11; V: TRBV6-2/TRBV6-3; CDR3: CASRLAGEQYF; DNA: TGTGCCAGCAGGCTAGCGGGTGAGCAGTACTTC
J: TRBJ1-2; D: TRBD1; size: NA; length: 21; V: TRBV29-1; CDR3: CSVVGSGTGAGNHDRPVGYTF; DNA: TGCAGCGTTGTGGGGAGCGGGACAGGGGCCGGAAATCACGACCGACCCGTGGGCTACACCTTC
J: TRBJ1-6; D: TRBD1; size: NA; length: 14; V: TRBV15; CDR3: CATSRDRGHSPLHF; DNA: TGTGCCACCAGCAGAGATAGGGGGCATTCACCCCTCCACTTT
J: TRBJ1-1; D: NA; size: NA; length: 11; V: TRBV25-1; CDR3: CASGWGTEAFF; DNA: TGTGCCAGTGGGTGGGGCACTGAAGCTTTCTTT
J: TRBJ2-7; D: TRBD2; size: NA; length: 15; V: TRBV29-1; CDR3: CSVYGRASGSYEQYF; DNA: TGCAGCGTTTACGGGAGGGCATCGGGCTCCTACGAGCAGTACTTC
J: TRBJ2-7; D: TRBD1; size: NA; length: 16; V: TRBV20-1; CDR3: CSARDSDRGALLGGYF; DNA: TGCAGTGCTAGAGATAGTGACAGGGGGGCTCTCCTGGGAGGGTACTTC
J: TRBJ1-5; D: TRBD1; size: many; length: 16; V: TRBV24-1; CDR3: CATSDPGQGADQPQHF; DNA: TGTGCCACCAGTGATCCCGGACAGGGGGCTGATCAGCCCCAGCATTTT
J: TRBJ2-2; D: NA; size: NA; length: 15; V: TRBV10-3; CDR3: CAISRQGLNTGELFF; DNA: TGTGCCATCAGTAGACAGGGACTGAACACCGGGGAGCTGTTTTTT
J: TRBJ2-7; D: TRBD1; size: NA; length: 15; V: TRBV20-1; CDR3: CSAREPGTGRYEQYF; DNA: TGCAGTGCTAGAGAACCCGGGACAGGGAGGTACGAGCAGTACTTC
J: TRBJ2-7; D: NA; size: NA; length: 13; V: TRBV3-1; CDR3: CASTRQGTYEQYF; DNA: TGTGCCAGCACCCGTCAGGGAACCTACGAGCAGTACTTC
J: TRBJ2-2; D: TRBD2; size: many; length: 14; V: TRBV12-3/TRBV12-4; CDR3: CASSKASGTGELFF; DNA: TGTGCCAGCAGTAAGGCTAGCGGGACCGGGGAGCTGTTTTTT
J: TRBJ2-2; D: TRBD1; size: NA; length: 14; V: TRBV5-5; CDR3: CASRPGQGTGELFF; DNA: TGTGCCAGCAGACCGGGACAGGGCACCGGGGAGCTGTTTTTT
J: TRBJ2-5; D: NA; size: NA; length: 13; V: TRBV12-3/TRBV12-4; CDR3: CASSHREQETQYF; DNA: TGTGCCAGCAGCCACCGGGAGCAAGAGACCCAGTACTTC
J: TRBJ2-5; D: TRBD1; size: NA; length: 18; V: TRBV28; CDR3: CTSSLSIYRGQGEETQYF; DNA: TGTACCAGCAGTTTATCTATTTATCGGGGACAGGGTGAAGAGACCCAGTACTTC
J: TRBJ2-7; D: NA; size: many; length: 11; V: TRBV12-3/TRBV12-4; CDR3: CASSLSAEQYF; DNA: TGTGCCAGCAGTTTGTCGGCGGAGCAGTACTTC
J: TRBJ2-2; D: NA; size: NA; length: 15; V: TRBV27; CDR3: CASSLGPPNTGELFF; DNA: TGTGCCAGCAGTTTGGGACCGCCGAACACCGGGGAGCTGTTTTTT
J: TRBJ2-3; D: NA; size: once; length: 15; V: TRBV18; CDR3: CASSPRQTLTDTQYF; DNA: TGTGCCAGCTCACCAAGGCAGACCCTCACAGATACGCAGTATTTT
J: TRBJ2-1; D: NA; size: NA; length: 12; V: TRBV12-3/TRBV12-4; CDR3: CASREKDNEQFF; DNA: TGTGCCTCACGGGAGAAGGACAATGAGCAGTTCTTC
J: TRBJ1-1; D: NA; size: many; length: 16; V: TRBV11-2; CDR3: CASSLVGAGRRTEAFF; DNA: TGTGCCAGCAGCTTAGTCGGGGCGGGGCGGCGCACTGAAGCTTTCTTT
J: TRBJ2-7; D: TRBD2; size: few; length: 14; V: TRBV20-1; CDR3: CSADPGLADYEQYF; DNA: TGCAGTGCTGACCCGGGACTAGCTGACTACGAGCAGTACTTC
J: TRBJ2-7; D: TRBD2; size: many; length: 16; V: TRBV20-1; CDR3: CSARDRLAEASYEQYF; DNA: TGCAGTGCTAGAGACCGACTAGCGGAGGCGTCCTACGAGCAGTACTTC
J: TRBJ1-2; D: NA; size: NA; length: 12; V: TRBV6-5; CDR3: CASSYGGWGYTF; DNA: TGTGCCAGCAGTTATGGGGGCTGGGGCTACACCTTC
J: TRBJ2-3; D: TRBD2; size: many; length: 16; V: TRBV6-1; CDR3: CASTPLAGGFTDTQYF; DNA: TGTGCCAGCACCCCACTAGCGGGAGGATTCACAGATACGCAGTATTTT
J: TRBJ1-1; D: TRBD1; size: few; length: 14; V: TRBV20-1; CDR3: CSARMAGGSTEAFF; DNA: TGCAGTGCTAGGATGGCAGGGGGTAGCACTGAAGCTTTCTTT
J: TRBJ1-5; D: NA; size: NA; length: 14; V: TRBV27; CDR3: CASSLSGIGQPQHF; DNA: TGTGCCAGCAGTTTATCAGGGATCGGTCAGCCCCAGCATTTT
J: TRBJ1-2; D: NA; size: once; length: 15; V: TRBV19; CDR3: CASSTSPSGADGYTF; DNA: TGTGCCAGTAGTACCAGCCCATCAGGGGCCGATGGCTACACCTTC
J: TRBJ1-2; D: NA; size: many; length: 14; V: TRBV20-1; CDR3: CSAAHQTGTYGYTF; DNA: TGCAGTGCTGCCCACCAAACAGGAACCTATGGCTACACCTTC
J: TRBJ2-5; D: TRBD2; size: many; length: 15; V: TRBV7-9; CDR3: CAGSVAGRFRETQYF; DNA: TGTGCCGGGTCGGTAGCGGGCCGATTCAGAGAGACCCAGTACTTC
J: TRBJ1-1; D: TRBD1; size: NA; length: 14; V: TRBV7-9; CDR3: CASTTGGGYTEAFF; DNA: TGTGCCAGCACCACAGGGGGCGGCTACACTGAAGCTTTCTTT
J: TRBJ2-1; D: TRBD1; size: few; length: 14; V: TRBV27; CDR3: CASNSGTGPNEQFF; DNA: TGTGCCAGCAACTCCGGGACAGGCCCTAATGAGCAGTTCTTC
J: TRBJ1-1; D: NA; size: many; length: 13; V: TRBV7-8; CDR3: CASSLDPRAEAFF; DNA: TGTGCCAGCAGCTTAGATCCCCGGGCTGAAGCTTTCTTT
J: TRBJ1-1; D: TRBD1; size: many; length: 11; V: TRBV29-1; CDR3: CSVFDETGTFF; DNA: TGCAGCGTCTTTGACGAGACAGGGACTTTCTTT
J: TRBJ1-5; D: TRBD1; size: few; length: 15; V: TRBV19; CDR3: CASSRTGGSNQPQHF; DNA: TGTGCCAGTAGTAGGACAGGAGGTAGCAATCAGCCCCAGCATTTT
J: TRBJ1-2; D: NA; size: NA; length: 17; V: TRBV13; CDR3: CASSRLGEAGANYGYTF; DNA: TGTGCCAGCAGCCGACTGGGGGAGGCCGGAGCTAACTATGGCTACACCTTC